This TCR beta chain was captured by sequencing in a study of T cells after yellow fever vaccination (dated by TCRdb to about 2019). Looking at the study overall: The SMART-Seq v4 Ultra Low Input RNA kit was used to prepare libraries from fractions with low cell numbers. To follow T-cell clones before and after both primary and booster YFV17D yellow fever vaccination, bulk TCR alpha and beta repertoires underwent longitudinal sequencing. The cohort comprised two healthy male donors, one aged 18 to 30 and one aged 30 to 40 years. Blood was collected at multiple timepoints before and after primary and secondary immunization, and bulk PBMC replicates and cell subsets were isolated.

Reads for this sample came from an Illumina NovaSeq 6000. Synthesis of TCR cDNA relied on 5'RACE template switching, a step that introduced a universal primer site along with unique molecular identifiers. Priming for cDNA synthesis came from both the TCR alpha and TCR beta constant segments. Libraries were amplified in two PCR steps, with sample barcodes and sequencing adapters added in the second step. Libraries were sequenced on Illumina HiSeq 2500 (2x100 bp) or NovaSeq (2x150 bp). In the original analysis: MIGEC handled demultiplexing of reads and collapsing into UMI consensus sequences, while MiXCR performed V(D)J alignment. Vaccine-responding clonotypes were identified with edgeR using replicate PBMC samples, with FDR below 0.01 and a log2 fold change above 5 up to day 15 being required. Each bulk clonotype received a CD4 or CD8 identity based on whether the sequenced CD4 or CD8 repertoire contained that clonotype at higher abundance. TCRdb reprocessed the public reads (quality trimming at Q25 with fastp, clone calling with MiXCR) and kept in-frame beta chains. Entries are consolidated by CDR3 protein sequence, retaining the most common genes and DNA. The V and J calls here are based on TCRdb, not the publication. For this sample the table gives 100,000 to 150,000 distinct CDR3 sequences, of which about 8.8% were detected only once. The ten largest account for under 40% of the sample.

The treatment or condition label, read with the paper, signifies: live attenuated yellow fever vaccine strain. A standard Ficoll-Paque protocol was used to isolate PBMCs from peripheral blood. CD4 and CD8 T-cell fractions were isolated with Dynabeads CD4 and CD8 positive selection kits. TriZol was used to extract RNA from bulk PBMCs, from CD4 and CD8 fractions, and from dextramer-positive and dextramer-negative fractions. General conclusions and limits of the study: Only a couple of donors were included in the study, so the extent to which the findings can be generalized is limited. A small share of clonotypes was detected in both CD4 and CD8 compartments, with the overlap likely arising from convergent recombination. Because abundant contaminating clonotypes from the bulk population could be contained in FACS-sorted repertoires, computational filtering was required. After the booster, most of the clones that had expanded following primary vaccination were detected again (roughly 96% of CD4 and roughly 88% of CD8), which suggests that memory was broadly maintained. The secondary T-cell response was weaker than the primary response but faster, peaking on day 5 instead of day 15.

About this clonotype: Its recognized antigen is unknown. Within one base of it there is no much larger clone, and no base qualities were kept.

The junction carries 8 bases between V and J, which are trimmed by 5 bases and 7 bases respectively. There are 11 amino acids in the CDR3, from cysteine to phenylalanine inclusive. CDR3 DNA is the only sequence kept; it has 33 bases, read in frame from the first base. The sequences come from CD8+ T cells sorted from PBMCs, collected on the day of the yellow fever booster vaccination. The receptor comes from a man aged 18 to 30 who received the YFV17D yellow fever vaccine. The sequence links TRBV12-3 or TRBV12-4 to TRBJ1-1; no confident D gene assignment can be made. The DNA sequence is TGTGCCAGCAGTCTAGGTCTTGAAGCTTTCTTT. This encodes CASSLGLEAFF.